The 9 T cell receptor beta chains listed next were all sequenced from one sample in a study of T cell responses to AZD1222 COVID-19 vaccine. This table comes from immunoSEQ multiplex PCR, and its TCRdb copy is limited to in-frame clones, with some not included. The top ten hold under 2% of the sample, which has around 140,000 clones, around 89% seen once. The input for sequencing was peripheral blood, taken on day 0 of AZD1222 vaccination. The receptors originated from an adult in good health.

The chain's CDR3 is CARASGKVGDDTGELFF. CDR3 coding DNA: TGCGCCAGAGCTAGCGGGAAAGTGGGGGACGACACCGGGGAGCTGTTTTTT. V is TRBV10-1 and J is TRBJ2-2; 9 bases line up with TRBD2. The junction had 14 bases not matched to a gene; V was cut back by 9 bases and J by 3 bases. CDR3 length: 17 residues. From germline, CDR1 is WNHNN and CDR2 SYGVQD (reference sequence).

J is TRBJ1-2 and V is TRBV3-1 (or the pseudogene TRBV3-2); D remains unclear. Per germline, CDR1 LGHDT and CDR2 YNNKEL (reference sequence). This CDR3 has 19 residues. V lost 0 bases and J 0 bases, leaving 20 bases between the germline ends. The DNA of the CDR3 is TGTGCCAGCAGCCAAGATCAACGAGGGCCGTCTATAGCTAACTATGGCTACACCTTC. This codes for CASSQDQRGPSIANYGYTF.

This clone has just a few counts. J is TRBJ1-5 and V is TRBV12-3 or TRBV12-4; 8 bases are a match to TRBD1. V lost 5 bases, J lost 9 bases, and 6 bases stayed unmatched. The length of the CDR3 is 13 residues. The CDR3 DNA follows: TGTGCCAGCAGTCCCGACAGGGGCGGGCCCCAGCATTTT. It specifies CASSPDRGGPQHF.

The chain has TRBV30 and TRBJ1-5; tentatively, D is TRBD1 (5 bases). CDR1 and CDR2 from the germline V gene are GTSNPN and SVGIG (reference sequence). The CDR3 length is 13 residues. V was cut by 2 bases and J by 7 bases, with 12 bases left in between. The CDR3 nucleotides are TGTGCCTGGAGTATAACAGGTAACCAGCCCCAGCATTTT. Translation: CAWSITGNQPQHF. The variable domain in full, completed from reference TRBV30 and TRBJ1-5, reads SQTIHQWPATLVQPVGSPLSLECTVEGTSNPNLYWYRQAAGRGLQLLFYSVGIGQISSEVPQNLSASRPQDRQFILSSKKLLLSDSGFYLCAWSITGNQPQHFGDGTRLSIL.

The CDR3 sequence: CASGQGHGYTF. CDR3 DNA: TGTGCCAGTGGACAGGGACATGGCTACACCTTC. The chain uses TRBV27 and TRBJ1-2; TRBD1 aligns across 8 bases. Germline V lookup: CDR1 MNHEY, CDR2 SMNVEV (reference sequence). V dropped 9 bases and J dropped 6; count of bases not matched to a gene: 3. The CDR3 is made up of 11 amino acids.

J is TRBJ2-1 and V is TRBV7-6; no definite D call. Trimming removed 3 bases at V and 4 bases at J, with 10 bases between. The CDR3 runs to 14 residues. CDR1 and CDR2 (germline): SGHVS, FNYEAQ. The CDR3 protein is CASSLLGGYNEQFF. DNA of the CDR3: TGTGCCAGCAGCTTGTTAGGCGGATACAATGAGCAGTTCTTC.

V and J are TRBV6-1 and TRBJ2-3, with 9 positions matching TRBD2. The CDR3 sequence is 14 residues long. From germline, CDR1 is MNHNS and CDR2 SASEGT. V was pared by 3 bases and J by 2 bases, with 0 bases of the junction left unmatched. The CDR3 DNA reads TGTGCCAGCAGTGAGGGACTAGCCACAGATACGCAGTATTTT. As protein: CASSEGLATDTQYF.

This chain links TRBV9 with TRBJ2-7, with D unresolved. This CDR3 is built from 11 residues. Looked up from germline, CDR1 is SGDLS and CDR2 is YYNGEE. Trimming removed 6 bases at V and 1 base at J, with 5 bases between. The CDR3 region has the DNA TGTGCCAGCACCCAATCCTACGAGCAGTACTTC. As protein: CASTQSYEQYF.

The count of this clone is one. The J gene is TRBJ1-1, the V gene TRBV30; D uncertain. The germline CDR1 and CDR2 sequences are GTSNPN and SVGIG (reference sequence). CDR3 length: 13 residues. Trimming removed 3 bases from V and 4 bases from J, with 12 bases in between. CDR3 amino acids: CAWRLGSGTEAFF. In DNA, the CDR3 is TGTGCCTGGAGATTAGGATCGGGCACTGAAGCTTTCTTT. Looking up the rest from reference TRBV30 and TRBJ1-1 gives the full variable domain: SQTIHQWPATLVQPVGSPLSLECTVEGTSNPNLYWYRQAAGRGLQLLFYSVGIGQISSEVPQNLSASRPQDRQFILSSKKLLLSDSGFYLCAWRLGSGTEAFFGQGTRLTVV.